One sample yielded the 23 T cell receptor beta chains listed below, sequenced in a study of blood T cell repertoires in COVID-19. Profiled with immunoSEQ multiplex PCR; TCRdb holds only in-frame clones, not every one. The sample has approximately 180,000 clones; about 85% are singletons. The sequenced sample was peripheral blood. The receptors shown here come from a person between 70 and 80 years old with COVID-19, enrolled during active disease.

The chain combines TRBV19 with TRBJ2-1; TRBD2 agrees at 9 bases. The CDR3 runs to 16 residues. The germline V gene has CDR1 LNHDA and CDR2 SQIVND (reference sequence). The ends lost 3 bases at V and 7 bases at J; junction bases unmatched: 10. CDR3 DNA: TGTGCCAGTAGTATTGGCGGGCGCGGGAGGGTTAATGAGCAGTTCTTC. Residues: CASSIGGRGRVNEQFF.

V and J are TRBV19 and TRBJ1-2; D not resolved. Per germline, CDR1 LNHDA and CDR2 SQIVND (reference sequence). CDR3 length: 15 amino acids. V lost 3 bases and J 8 bases, leaving 19 bases between the germline ends. The chain's CDR3 is CASSIGIPPNSGYTF. The CDR3 DNA reads TGTGCCAGTAGTATTGGTATTCCCCCTAACTCCGGCTACACCTTC.

This chain links TRBV7-2 with TRBJ1-3; D is unclear. The germline gives CDR1 SGHTA, CDR2 FQGNSA. The CDR3 runs 14 residues. Trimming took 7 bases from V and 4 from J, leaving 14 bases between them. The CDR3 region has the DNA TGTGCCAGCACCTCTTCGAGGTCCGGAAACACCATATATTTT. It specifies CASTSSRSGNTIYF.

The chain joins TRBV19 to TRBJ1-5, with D maybe TRBD1 (5 bases). V was pared by 3 bases and J by 6 bases, with 12 bases between. Germline CDR1 LNHDA, CDR2 SQIVND (reference sequence). The CDR3 runs 14 residues. CDR3 sequence (DNA): TGTGCCAGTAGTATGGGTTTAGGGGTTCAGCCCCAGCATTTT. This translates into CASSMGLGVQPQHF.

In DNA form, the CDR3 reads TGTGCCAGCAGCTTACGGCCAGGTATGAACACTGAAGCTTTCTTT. Its protein product is CASSLRPGMNTEAFF. The chain employs TRBV11-2 and TRBJ1-1; no firm D call. Trimming shortened V by 2 bases and J by 0 bases, and 10 bases separated the two germline ends. The CDR3 loop spans 15 amino acids. In germline, CDR1 is SGHAT, CDR2 FQNNGV.

This rearrangement joins TRBV27 to TRBJ1-1; D is uncertain. This CDR3 spans 14 amino acids. Germline CDR1 and CDR2: MNHEY and SMNVEV (reference sequence). V dropped 7 bases and J dropped 2 bases, with 14 bases sitting between them. In nucleotides, the CDR3 is TGTGCCAGCACCTCCAGAGGTCTTAACACTGAAGCTTTCTTT. This translates into CASTSRGLNTEAFF.

This chain links TRBV27 with TRBJ2-7; the D gene is possibly TRBD2 (7 bases). Per the germline V gene, CDR1 is MNHEY and CDR2 is SMNVEV (reference sequence). Trimming left V 6 bases short and J 5 bases short, with 17 bases between. The CDR3 length is 14 residues. DNA for the CDR3: TGTGCCAGCAGGGGAGGGGGTCGTGGCAACGAGCAGTACTTC. Protein: CASRGGGRGNEQYF.

The rearrangement joins TRBV30 to TRBJ2-4; no clear D gene. The length of the CDR3 is 14 residues. The V end lost 3 bases, the J end lost 1 base, and 10 bases lay between the germline ends. The germline CDR1 and CDR2 sequences are GTSNPN and SVGIG (reference sequence). CDR3 protein: CAWRVPGAKNIQYF. CDR3 nucleotide sequence: TGTGCCTGGAGGGTCCCCGGGGCCAAAAACATTCAGTACTTC.

The rearrangement joins TRBV7-3 to TRBJ2-3, with TRBD2 as a possible D gene (5 bases). The CDR3 is 13 amino acids. Germline CDR1 reads SGHTA; CDR2 reads FQGTGA. Between the trimmed V and J ends, which lost 5 bases and 6 bases, there was a span of 12 bases. DNA for the CDR3: TGTGCCAGCAGCGGAACGAGCGGTGATACGCAGTATTTT. Protein sequence: CASSGTSGDTQYF. The complete variable domain, with remaining parts taken from reference TRBV7-3 and TRBJ2-3, reads GAGVSQTPSNKVTEKGKYVELRCDPISGHTALYWYRQSLGQGPEFLIYFQGTGAADDSGLPNDRFFAVRPEGSVSTLKIQRTERGDSAVYLCASSGTSGDTQYFGPGTRLTVL.

The chain combines TRBV11-2 with TRBJ1-5, with unresolved D. The V gene lost 7 bases and the J gene lost 6 bases, with 16 bases spanning the gap. Germline values: CDR1 SGHAT, CDR2 FQNNGV. The CDR3 is made up of 14 amino acids. The DNA of the CDR3 is TGTGCCAGCAACGCATTCGGGTCTTCTCAGCCCCAGCATTTT. This translates into CASNAFGSSQPQHF.

The V call is TRBV5-1, the J call TRBJ1-1, with D perhaps matching TRBD1 (5 bases). Germline V gene sequence: CDR1 SGHRS, CDR2 YFSETQ. With 5 bases removed from V and 7 bases from J, the gap between germline ends came to 27 bases. The CDR3 consists of 17 residues. The CDR3 nucleotides read TGCGCCAGCAGGACTGCAATTCCGACCGCGGGGGGTAGTGAAGCTTTCTTT. This encodes CASRTAIPTAGGSEAFF.

This clone occurred once. V gene TRBV24-1 combines with J gene TRBJ2-5, with 8 bases aligning to TRBD1. The V gene's germline CDR1 is KGHDR and CDR2 SFDVKD. This CDR3 region has 15 residues. The V gene end was trimmed by 3 bases and the J gene end by 4 bases; junction bases not matched to a gene: 6. CDR3 region: CATSDRQGLGETQYF. CDR3 nucleotides: TGTGCCACCAGTGATCGACAGGGGTTGGGAGAGACCCAGTACTTC.

A note on this clone: The identical CDR3 is also encoded by other nucleotide sequences in the sample. The J gene is TRBJ2-2, the V gene TRBV2, with TRBD1 matching over 8 bases. CDR1 and CDR2 from the germline V gene are SNHLY and FYNNEI. The junction had 6 bases not matched to a gene; V was cut back by 5 bases and J by 7 bases. This CDR3 comprises 14 residues. The CDR3 sequence: CASSLTGGNGELFF. The CDR3, as DNA: TGTGCCAGCAGTTTAACAGGGGGGAACGGGGAGCTGTTTTTT.

The V call is TRBV6-2 or TRBV6-3, the J call TRBJ2-1; 9 bases fit TRBD2. CDR3 length: 17 residues. CDR1 is MNHEY, CDR2 SVGEGT, per germline. V gave up 2 bases and J gave up 5 bases; unmatched junction bases: 10. The DNA for the CDR3 is TGTGCCAGCAGTTACCCCCCCGGGACTAGCAGACACAATGAGCAGTTCTTC. Its translation: CASSYPPGTSRHNEQFF.

The rearrangement joins TRBV28 to TRBJ2-2; 8 nucleotides line up with TRBD2. Germline V lookup: CDR1 MDHEN, CDR2 SYDVKM. CDR3 length: 16 residues. The V and J ends lost 10 bases and 2 bases, in that order; junction bases with no gene match: 12. The CDR3 reads CATAPFSGINTGELFF. The CDR3 DNA reads TGTGCCACCGCACCTTTTAGCGGGATCAACACCGGGGAGCTGTTTTTT.

The chain couples TRBV7-9 to TRBJ2-5; 9 nucleotides line up with TRBD2. Losses at the gene ends were 5 bases for V and 3 bases for J; bases not matched to a gene: 10. This CDR3 is built from 16 residues. Germline V gene lookup returns CDR1 SEHNR and CDR2 FQNEAQ (reference sequence). CDR3 protein: CASSPPGLAGKETQYF. The CDR3, as DNA: TGTGCCAGCAGCCCCCCGGGGCTAGCGGGGAAAGAGACCCAGTACTTC.

This clone was recorded only once. The chain joins TRBV27 to TRBJ2-7, with D perhaps matching TRBD1 (6 bases). Trimming shortened V by 8 bases and J by 0 bases, and 14 bases separated the two germline ends. This CDR3 has 14 residues. Germline lookup yields CDR1 MNHEY and CDR2 SMNVEV (reference sequence). CDR3 bases: TGTGCCAGCTTCGCAACAGGGAGCTCCTACGAGCAGTACTTC. Its translation: CASFATGSSYEQYF.

This clone has a handful of counts. V and J are TRBV28 and TRBJ1-5, with no clear D. Germline CDR1 MDHEN, CDR2 SYDVKM. CDR3 length: 12 residues. V lost 4 bases and J 3 bases, leaving 4 bases between the germline ends. This CDR3 reads CASSSFNQPQHF. The CDR3, as DNA: TGTGCCAGCAGTTCCTTCAATCAGCCCCAGCATTTT.

This sequence joins TRBV3-1 (or the pseudogene TRBV3-2) and TRBJ2-3; 8 nucleotides match TRBD2. This CDR3 is built from 15 residues. Unmatched junction bases numbered 5, after V lost 2 bases and J lost 4 bases. Germline-derived CDR1 and CDR2 are LGHDT and YNNKEL (reference sequence). CDR3 nucleotides: TGTGCCAGCAGCCAACGTCCGGGGGGGTCAGATACGCAGTATTTT. Translation: CASSQRPGGSDTQYF.

CDR3 sequence: CASRRPGGAREQYF. The CDR3 DNA sequence: TGTGCCAGCAGACGTCCGGGGGGGGCGAGGGAGCAGTACTTC. The chain couples TRBV6-4 to TRBJ2-7; 8 nucleotides align to TRBD2. This CDR3 contains 14 residues. The V segment lost 6 bases and the J segment 7 bases; nucleotides outside the gene matches: 11. CDR1 is MRHNA, CDR2 SNTAGT, per germline.

This clone was detected once. The CDR3 here is CASSLQGTSYQPQHF. The CDR3 DNA sequence: TGCGCCAGCAGCCTCCAAGGGACTTCTTATCAGCCCCAGCATTTT. This chain uses TRBV4-1 with TRBJ1-5; a weak D match, TRBD1 (5 bases). V was pared by 4 bases and J by 5 bases, with 15 bases between. Germline V gene lookup returns CDR1 MGHRA and CDR2 YSYEKL. The CDR3 has 15 residues.

This chain uses TRBV5-4 with TRBJ2-7, with TRBD1 matching over 9 bases. The CDR3 sequence is 16 residues long. The germline V gene has CDR1 SGHNT and CDR2 YYREEE (reference sequence). Germline trimming cut 4 bases from V and 3 bases from J; bases unmatched to any gene: 11. The CDR3 spells CASSTPPGQGRYEQYF. DNA for the CDR3: TGTGCCAGCAGCACCCCCCCGGGACAGGGACGCTACGAGCAGTACTTC.

The chain employs TRBV28 and TRBJ2-6; 14 nucleotides align to TRBD2. V was clipped by 5 bases and J by 3 bases; unmatched bases: 6. The CDR3 contains 18 residues. From germline, CDR1 is MDHEN and CDR2 SYDVKM. CDR3 residues: CASSPPGLAGVGANVLTF. In nucleotides, the CDR3 is TGTGCCAGCAGTCCTCCGGGACTAGCGGGAGTTGGGGCCAACGTCCTGACTTTC.